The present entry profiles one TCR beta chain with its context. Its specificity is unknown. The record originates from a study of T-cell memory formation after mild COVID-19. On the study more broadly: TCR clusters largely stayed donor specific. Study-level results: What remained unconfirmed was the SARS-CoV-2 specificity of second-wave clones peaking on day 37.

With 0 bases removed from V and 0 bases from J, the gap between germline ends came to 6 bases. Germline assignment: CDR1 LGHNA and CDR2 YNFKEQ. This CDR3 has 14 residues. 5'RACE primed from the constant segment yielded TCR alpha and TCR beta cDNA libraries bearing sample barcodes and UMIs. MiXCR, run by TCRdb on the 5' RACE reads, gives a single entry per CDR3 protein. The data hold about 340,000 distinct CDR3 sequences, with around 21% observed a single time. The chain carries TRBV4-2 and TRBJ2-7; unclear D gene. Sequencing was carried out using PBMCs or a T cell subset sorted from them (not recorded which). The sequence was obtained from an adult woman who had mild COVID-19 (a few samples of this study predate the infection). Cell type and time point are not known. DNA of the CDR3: TGTGCCAGCAGCCAAGAAGGAAGCTCCTACGAGCAGTACTTC. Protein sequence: CASSQEGSSYEQYF.